This paragraph reports one TCR beta chain. The antigen remains undetermined. The CDR3 extends over 16 amino acids. Germline CDR1 is SGHRS and CDR2 is YFSETQ. J lost 5 bases, V lost 0 bases, and 3 bases had no gene match. The table came from immunoSEQ multiplex PCR; TCRdb's copy has only in-frame clones and leaves some out. The sample carries 9,000 or so clones, approximately 80% recorded once. This record comes from a study of tumor-infiltrating lymphocytes in localized non-small cell lung cancer. Study at large: Some samples were collected after neoadjuvant chemotherapy; smokers, never-smokers and several histologies were included. From each patient, both tumor and uninvolved lung, non-adjacent to tumor, were sampled.

Findings and limits, study-wide: No T-cell fraction difference was seen between IM1 and IM2 tumors. Technical variation could not be separated from intratumor heterogeneity here.

The sequence derives from a human donor with non-small cell lung cancer. Sequencing was carried out using uninvolved lung tissue not adjacent to the tumor. This chain connects TRBV5-1 to TRBJ2-2; 11 bases fit TRBD1. The CDR3 protein is CASSLDGTGGTGELFF. The CDR3 region has the DNA TGCGCCAGCAGCTTGGACGGGACAGGGGGTACCGGGGAGCTGTTTTTT.